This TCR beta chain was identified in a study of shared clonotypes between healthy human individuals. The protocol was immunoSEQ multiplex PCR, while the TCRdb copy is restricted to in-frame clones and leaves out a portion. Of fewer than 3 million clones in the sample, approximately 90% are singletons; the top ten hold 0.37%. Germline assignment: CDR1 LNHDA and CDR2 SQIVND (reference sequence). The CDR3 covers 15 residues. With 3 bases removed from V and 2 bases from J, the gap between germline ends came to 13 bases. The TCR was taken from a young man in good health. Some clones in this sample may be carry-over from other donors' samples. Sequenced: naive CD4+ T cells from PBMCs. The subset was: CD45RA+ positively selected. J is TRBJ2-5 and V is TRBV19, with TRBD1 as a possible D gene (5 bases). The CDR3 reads CASSIQVRVQETQYF. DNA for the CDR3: TGTGCCAGTAGTATCCAAGTCAGGGTACAAGAGACCCAGTACTTC.